Listed below are T cell receptor beta chains from one sample, sequenced in a study of blood T cells in healthy people across ages. TCRdb re-analysed the 5' RACE reads in MiXCR, keeping a single row per CDR3 protein. The sample contains 590,000 or so distinct CDR3 sequences, roughly 30% of which appear only once. The sequenced sample was blood. Receptors were obtained from an elderly woman in good health. CDR3s include the opening cysteine and the closing phenylalanine or tryptophan. The D gene is left open where the match is weak. Some rows have no size entry. The others give once, few or many, or a class for an expanded clone.

>.|TRBJ2-3|many|TRBV2
TGTGCCAGCAGTGGGAGTGTTACCACAGATACGCAGTATTTT
CASSGSVTTDTQYF
>TRBD1|TRBJ1-6|few|TRBV20-1
TGCAGTGCTAGAACGACCGGGACAGGAGATTCACCCCTCCACTTT
CSARTTGTGDSPLHF
>TRBD2|TRBJ2-7|few|TRBV6-5
TGTGCCAGCAGTTACCGCGGGAGGGACAATGAGCAGTACTTC
CASSYRGRDNEQYF
>.|TRBJ2-3|many|TRBV5-6
TGTGCCAGCAGCTTAGGGGCCGTCGGTACGCAGTATTTT
CASSLGAVGTQYF
>TRBD1|TRBJ1-5|.|TRBV27
TGTGCCAGCTCCGGAACAGGGGTGGGTCAGCCCCAGCATTTT
CASSGTGVGQPQHF
>.|TRBJ2-5|.|TRBV3-1
TGTGCCAGCAGCCAGGTCGTTGGGGTAGGGGGAGAGACCCAGTACTTC
CASSQVVGVGGETQYF
>.|TRBJ2-7|.|TRBV21-1
TGTGCCAGCAGCAAAGCCGGTAGGAGGGACGAGCAGTACTTC
CASSKAGRRDEQYF
>.|TRBJ1-5|many|TRBV20-1
TGCAGTGCAAGCAGGGGAGACAATCAGCCCCAGCATTTT
CSASRGDNQPQHF
>TRBD2|TRBJ2-2|.|TRBV4-1
TGCGCCAGCAGCCAAAAAAGGGGGCTAGCGGGGGACAGGAACACCGGGGAGCTGTTTTTT
CASSQKRGLAGDRNTGELFF
>.|TRBJ2-3|.|TRBV12-3/TRBV12-4
TGTGCCAGCAGTTTAACAGGACAGAGCGCAGATACGCAGTATTTT
CASSLTGQSADTQYF
>TRBD2|TRBJ2-5|many|TRBV7-8
TGTGCCAGCAGCATTGATAGCGGGGGCGAGGGAGAGACCCAGTACTTC
CASSIDSGGEGETQYF
>.|TRBJ2-1|.|TRBV24-1
TGTGCCACCAGTGACCCTGGTACAGAGCAGTTCTTC
CATSDPGTEQFF
>.|TRBJ2-1|many|TRBV2
TGTGCCAGCAGTGAACGGGGGGCCGGGGACAATGAGCAGTTCTTC
CASSERGAGDNEQFF
>.|TRBJ2-3|many|TRBV6-1
TGTGCCAGCAGTGTGTGGTCGGGTAGCACAGATACGCAGTATTTT
CASSVWSGSTDTQYF
>TRBD1|TRBJ1-5|many|TRBV5-1
TGCGCCAGCAGCTTGGGTGACAGGGGTAGCAATCAGCCCCAGCATTTT
CASSLGDRGSNQPQHF
>.|TRBJ2-7|.|TRBV21-1
TGTGCCAGCAGCACTGAATTCTCCGGGGGGAGCTCCTACAATGAGCAGTACTTC
CASSTEFSGGSSYNEQYF
>TRBD1|TRBJ2-5|many|TRBV24-1
TGTGCCACCAGTGATGGACAGGGGAGGAGAGAGACCCAGTACTTC
CATSDGQGRRETQYF
>TRBD2|TRBJ2-1|many|TRBV7-2
TGTGCCAGCAGCTTAGGCCCCCCGGCTAGCGGGGGAGGTGAGCAGTTCTTC
CASSLGPPASGGGEQFF
>TRBD2|TRBJ2-3|many|TRBV12-3/TRBV12-4
TGTGCCAGCGCGTTGGGGAGTGGCGGGGGGGCTAGCACAGATACGCAGTATTTT
CASALGSGGGASTDTQYF
>TRBD2|TRBJ2-1|many|TRBV12-3/TRBV12-4
TGTGCCAGCAGTTTGGGGCTAGCGGTTTACAATGAGCAGTTCTTC
CASSLGLAVYNEQFF
>.|TRBJ1-4|many|TRBV20-1
TGCAGTGCTAGAGATCTGGCCGGCTTATATGAAAAACTGTTTTTT
CSARDLAGLYEKLFF
>TRBD2|TRBJ2-7|many|TRBV11-1
TGTGCCAGCAGCAGCGGGGGAACCGCCCGCGAGCAGTACTTC
CASSSGGTAREQYF
>TRBD2|TRBJ2-1|many|TRBV5-1
TGCGCCAGCAGGAGATTATCGGGGGGGCCGAGCTCCTACAATGAGCAGTTCTTC
CASRRLSGGPSSYNEQFF
>.|TRBJ2-7|.|TRBV12-3/TRBV12-4
TGTGCCAGCAGTTTGGACCAGGGGGGCGAGCAGTACTTC
CASSLDQGGEQYF
>.|TRBJ2-3|.|TRBV12-3/TRBV12-4
TGTGCCAACAGTTTTCCGAGGGGATTGTTTAGTGCAGATACGCAGTATTTT
CANSFPRGLFSADTQYF
>TRBD2|TRBJ2-2|few|TRBV20-1
TGCAGTGCTAGAGATGCGGCTAGCGGGGGGGCCTCGGTTGTCGGGGAGCTGTTTTTT
CSARDAASGGASVVGELFF
>.|TRBJ2-7|.|TRBV6-5
TGTGCCAGCAGTTACTGGGCGAAGGTCCCTCTCTACGAGCAGTACTTC
CASSYWAKVPLYEQYF
>TRBD2|TRBJ2-6|many|TRBV12-3/TRBV12-4
TGTGCCAGCAGTTTAGGGGTAGCGGGGGGGCCTGGGGCCAACGTCCTGACTTTC
CASSLGVAGGPGANVLTF
>.|TRBJ2-3|many|TRBV7-8
TGTGCCAGCAGGAGGGGGAGGGTAGGCGATACGCAGTATTTT
CASRRGRVGDTQYF
>.|TRBJ2-7|many|TRBV9
TGTGCCAGCAGCGTAGGGCAGGGAGTCTACGAGCAGTACTTC
CASSVGQGVYEQYF
>.|TRBJ2-7|many|TRBV18
TGTGCCAGCTCACCACCGATCGGGACCAGCGAGCAGTACTTC
CASSPPIGTSEQYF
>.|TRBJ1-4|few|TRBV18
TGTGCCAGCTCGCCAGAAATAGCGACTAATGAAAAACTGTTTTTT
CASSPEIATNEKLFF